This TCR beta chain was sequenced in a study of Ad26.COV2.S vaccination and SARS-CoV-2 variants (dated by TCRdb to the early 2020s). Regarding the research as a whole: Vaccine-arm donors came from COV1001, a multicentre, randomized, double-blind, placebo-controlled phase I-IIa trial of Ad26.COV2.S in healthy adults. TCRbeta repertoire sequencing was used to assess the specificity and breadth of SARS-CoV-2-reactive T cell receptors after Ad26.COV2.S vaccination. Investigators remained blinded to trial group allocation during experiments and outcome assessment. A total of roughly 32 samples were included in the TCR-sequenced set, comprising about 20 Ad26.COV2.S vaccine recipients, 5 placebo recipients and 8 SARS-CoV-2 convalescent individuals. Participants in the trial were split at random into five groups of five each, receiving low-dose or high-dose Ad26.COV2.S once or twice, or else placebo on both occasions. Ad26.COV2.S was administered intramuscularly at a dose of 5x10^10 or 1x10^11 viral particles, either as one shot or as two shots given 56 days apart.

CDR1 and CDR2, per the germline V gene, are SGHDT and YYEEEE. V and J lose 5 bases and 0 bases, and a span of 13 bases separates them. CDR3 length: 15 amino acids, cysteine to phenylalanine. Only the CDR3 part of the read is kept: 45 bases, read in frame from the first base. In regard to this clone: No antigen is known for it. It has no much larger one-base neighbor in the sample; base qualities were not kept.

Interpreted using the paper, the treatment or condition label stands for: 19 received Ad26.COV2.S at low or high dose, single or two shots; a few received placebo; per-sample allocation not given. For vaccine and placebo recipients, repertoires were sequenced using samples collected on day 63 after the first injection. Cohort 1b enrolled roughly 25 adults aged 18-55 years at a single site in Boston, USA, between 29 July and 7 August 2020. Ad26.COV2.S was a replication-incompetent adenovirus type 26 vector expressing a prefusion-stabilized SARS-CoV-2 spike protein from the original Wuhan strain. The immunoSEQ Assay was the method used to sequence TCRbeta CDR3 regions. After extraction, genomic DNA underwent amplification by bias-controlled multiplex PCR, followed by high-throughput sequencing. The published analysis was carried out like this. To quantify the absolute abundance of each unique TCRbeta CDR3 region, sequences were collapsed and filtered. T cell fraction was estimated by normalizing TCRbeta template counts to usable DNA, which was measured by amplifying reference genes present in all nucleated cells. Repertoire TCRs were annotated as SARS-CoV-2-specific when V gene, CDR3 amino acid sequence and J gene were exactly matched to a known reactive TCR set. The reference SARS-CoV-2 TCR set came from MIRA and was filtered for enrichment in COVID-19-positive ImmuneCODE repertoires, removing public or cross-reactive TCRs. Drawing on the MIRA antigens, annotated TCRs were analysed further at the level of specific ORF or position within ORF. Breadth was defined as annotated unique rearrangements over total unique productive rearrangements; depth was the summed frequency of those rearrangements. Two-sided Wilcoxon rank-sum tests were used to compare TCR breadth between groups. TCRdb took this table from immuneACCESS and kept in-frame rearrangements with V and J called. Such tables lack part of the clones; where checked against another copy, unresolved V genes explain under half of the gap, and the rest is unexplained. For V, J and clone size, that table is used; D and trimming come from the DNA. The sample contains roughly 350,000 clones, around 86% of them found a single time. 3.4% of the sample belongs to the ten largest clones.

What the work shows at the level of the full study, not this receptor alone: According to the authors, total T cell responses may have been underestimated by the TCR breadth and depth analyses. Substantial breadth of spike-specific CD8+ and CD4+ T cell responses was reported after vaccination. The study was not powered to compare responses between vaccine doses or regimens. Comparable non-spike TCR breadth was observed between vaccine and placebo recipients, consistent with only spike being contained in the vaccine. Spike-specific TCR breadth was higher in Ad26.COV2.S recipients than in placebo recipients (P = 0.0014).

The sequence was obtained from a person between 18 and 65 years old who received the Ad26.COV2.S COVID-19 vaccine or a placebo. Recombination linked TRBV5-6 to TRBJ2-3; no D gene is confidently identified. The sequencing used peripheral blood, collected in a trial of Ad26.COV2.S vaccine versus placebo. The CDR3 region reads CASSFTVSSTDTQYF. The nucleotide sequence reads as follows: TGTGCCAGCAGTTTTACTGTATCTAGCACAGATACGCAGTATTTT.